This TCR beta chain was profiled in a study of cytomegalovirus exposure and HLA in healthy donors. The overall study: Of roughly 400 genotyped donors, around 86% grouped in the Caucasian-associated ancestry cluster. General study results and limits: V segments that were indistinguishable, TRBV6-2 and TRBV6-3 among them, were omitted from analysis.

Both 60 Vbeta primers and 13 Jbeta primers went into the PCR. Method: immunoSEQ multiplex PCR; TCRdb's copy keeps in-frame clones and lacks some. The repertoire holds 150,000 to 200,000 clones, roughly 80% seen once, with about 1.4% in the top ten. In the case of this clone: The antigen is not known.

This CDR3 comprises 16 residues. V shed 4 bases, J shed 2 bases, and the junction held 10 bases outside the gene matches. Germline loops: CDR1 SGHDN, CDR2 FVKESK. V usage is TRBV14 and J usage is TRBJ1-2; 7 nucleotides line up with TRBD1. This TCR derives from a woman aged 50 to 60 in good health and CMV-seronegative. The specimen was PBMCs. Here the CDR3 reads CASSRTLGTANYGYTF. For the CDR3, the DNA is TGTGCCAGCAGCCGCACCCTAGGGACAGCGAACTATGGCTACACCTTC.